This is a list of T cell receptor beta chains from one sample in a study of technical replicates of blood from several donors. Profiling relied on immunoSEQ multiplex PCR, and the TCRdb table lists in-frame clones only, not all of them. The sample yields more than 80,000 clones, 85% to 95% seen once. Specimen: T cells isolated from PBMCs. All receptors come from a human donor in good health. The CDR3 runs from the conserved cysteine through the conserved F or W. Each record gives: D gene, CDR3 length, J gene, clone size, V gene, CDR3 protein, CDR3 DNA. The D gene is left open where the match is weak. Size tells how often a clone was seen (once, few, many) or the class of an expanded clone, and some rows leave it out.

d_call: -
cdr3_length: 16
j_call: TRBJ2-7
clone_size: once
v_call: TRBV6-5
cdr3_aa: CASSYIAFRGDYEQYF
cdr3_nt: TGTGCCAGCAGTTACATCGCGTTCAGGGGTGACTACGAGCAGTACTTC

d_call: TRBD1
cdr3_length: 19
j_call: TRBJ2-1
clone_size: -
v_call: TRBV4-1
cdr3_aa: CASSQGTGRTGRLQDEQFF
cdr3_nt: TGCGCCAGCAGCCAAGGAACGGGGAGGACAGGGCGACTTCAAGATGAGCAGTTCTTC

d_call: TRBD2
cdr3_length: 14
j_call: TRBJ2-2
clone_size: -
v_call: TRBV9
cdr3_aa: CASSVEGTSGELFF
cdr3_nt: TGTGCCAGCAGCGTAGAAGGGACTAGCGGGGAGCTGTTTTTT

d_call: TRBD1
cdr3_length: 18
j_call: TRBJ1-1
clone_size: -
v_call: TRBV11-2
cdr3_aa: CASSLDGDRGGMNTEAFF
cdr3_nt: TGTGCCAGCAGCTTAGATGGGGACAGGGGGGGTATGAACACTGAAGCTTTCTTT

d_call: TRBD1
cdr3_length: 14
j_call: TRBJ2-1
clone_size: -
v_call: TRBV5-1
cdr3_aa: CASSRTGHIDEQFF
cdr3_nt: TGCGCCAGCTCCCGGACAGGGCACATCGATGAGCAGTTCTTC

d_call: TRBD2
cdr3_length: 15
j_call: TRBJ2-5
clone_size: -
v_call: TRBV6-5
cdr3_aa: CASSYSGRGRETQYF
cdr3_nt: TGTGCCAGCAGTTACTCGGGTCGCGGGAGGGAGACCCAGTACTTC

d_call: TRBD2
cdr3_length: 15
j_call: TRBJ2-7
clone_size: -
v_call: TRBV14
cdr3_aa: CASSPGTSGRYEQYF
cdr3_nt: TGTGCCAGCAGCCCCGGGACTAGCGGGAGGTACGAGCAGTACTTC

d_call: -
cdr3_length: 13
j_call: TRBJ1-1
clone_size: once
v_call: TRBV5-1
cdr3_aa: CASSLTANTEAFF
cdr3_nt: TGCGCCAGCAGCTTGACTGCGAACACTGAAGCTTTCTTT

d_call: TRBD2
cdr3_length: 17
j_call: TRBJ2-1
clone_size: -
v_call: TRBV28
cdr3_aa: CASRNEGLAGGYNEQFF
cdr3_nt: TGTGCCAGCAGAAACGAGGGACTAGCAGGGGGCTACAATGAGCAGTTCTTC

d_call: -
cdr3_length: 11
j_call: TRBJ2-3
clone_size: -
v_call: TRBV25-1
cdr3_aa: CASTEEDTQYF
cdr3_nt: TGTGCCAGCACCGAGGAGGATACGCAGTATTTT

d_call: -
cdr3_length: 12
j_call: TRBJ2-7
clone_size: once
v_call: TRBV6-5
cdr3_aa: CASRAGYGEQYF
cdr3_nt: TGTGCCAGCAGGGCGGGGTACGGCGAGCAGTACTTC

d_call: TRBD2
cdr3_length: 13
j_call: TRBJ2-3
clone_size: -
v_call: TRBV30
cdr3_aa: CAYREGLTDTQYF
cdr3_nt: TGTGCCTATCGGGAGGGCCTCACAGATACGCAGTATTTT

d_call: -
cdr3_length: 15
j_call: TRBJ2-7
clone_size: -
v_call: TRBV5-1
cdr3_aa: CASSLESPGSYEQYF
cdr3_nt: TGCGCCAGCAGCTTGGAGAGTCCGGGCTCCTACGAGCAGTACTTC

d_call: TRBD2
cdr3_length: 15
j_call: TRBJ2-1
clone_size: few
v_call: TRBV5-1
cdr3_aa: CASSFQRERYNEQFF
cdr3_nt: TGCGCCAGCAGCTTCCAGCGGGAGAGATACAATGAGCAGTTCTTC

d_call: -
cdr3_length: 14
j_call: TRBJ2-7
clone_size: once
v_call: TRBV7-9
cdr3_aa: CASSLPTDRFEQYF
cdr3_nt: TGTGCCAGCAGCTTACCGACGGACAGATTCGAGCAGTACTTC

d_call: TRBD2
cdr3_length: 14
j_call: TRBJ2-5
clone_size: once
v_call: TRBV18
cdr3_aa: CASSTASGSGTQYF
cdr3_nt: TGTGCCAGCTCAACGGCTAGCGGGAGTGGGACCCAGTACTTC

d_call: TRBD1
cdr3_length: 18
j_call: TRBJ2-7
clone_size: few
v_call: TRBV7-7
cdr3_aa: CASSHKSAPGQGLYEQYF
cdr3_nt: TGTGCTAGCAGCCACAAATCTGCCCCGGGACAGGGTCTCTACGAGCAGTACTTC

d_call: -
cdr3_length: 16
j_call: TRBJ1-4
clone_size: -
v_call: TRBV5-5
cdr3_aa: CASSFARTTANEKLFF
cdr3_nt: TGTGCCAGCAGCTTTGCTCGGACTACGGCTAATGAAAAACTGTTTTTT

d_call: TRBD1
cdr3_length: 12
j_call: TRBJ1-2
clone_size: -
v_call: TRBV27
cdr3_aa: CASSHRTGGYTF
cdr3_nt: TGTGCCAGCAGCCACAGGACAGGCGGCTACACCTTC

d_call: TRBD1
cdr3_length: 16
j_call: TRBJ2-7
clone_size: -
v_call: TRBV27
cdr3_aa: CASSFSFGTVAYEQYF
cdr3_nt: TGTGCCAGCAGTTTTTCATTCGGGACAGTCGCCTACGAGCAGTACTTC

d_call: -
cdr3_length: 14
j_call: TRBJ2-1
clone_size: -
v_call: TRBV7-2
cdr3_aa: CASTMYSPPNEQFF
cdr3_nt: TGTGCCAGCACCATGTACTCCCCGCCCAATGAGCAGTTCTTC

d_call: TRBD1
cdr3_length: 16
j_call: TRBJ1-1
clone_size: -
v_call: TRBV7-8
cdr3_aa: CASSLGHGTGNTEAFF
cdr3_nt: TGTGCCAGCAGCTTAGGCCATGGGACAGGGAACACTGAAGCTTTCTTT

d_call: TRBD2
cdr3_length: 16
j_call: TRBJ2-4
clone_size: -
v_call: TRBV4-3
cdr3_aa: CASSQEETSGRYIQYF
cdr3_nt: TGCGCCAGCAGCCAAGAAGAAACTAGCGGGAGGTATATTCAGTACTTC

d_call: -
cdr3_length: 14
j_call: TRBJ2-3
clone_size: -
v_call: TRBV7-2
cdr3_aa: CASSRRVGTDTQYF
cdr3_nt: TGTGCCAGCAGCCGGAGGGTAGGGACAGATACGCAGTATTTT

d_call: TRBD1
cdr3_length: 14
j_call: TRBJ1-1
clone_size: -
v_call: TRBV19
cdr3_aa: CASTSGGRVTEAFF
cdr3_nt: TGTGCCAGTACCTCAGGGGGCAGAGTTACTGAAGCTTTCTTT

d_call: TRBD1
cdr3_length: 17
j_call: TRBJ2-1
clone_size: -
v_call: TRBV25-1
cdr3_aa: CASTSTPNPPGGNEQFF
cdr3_nt: TGTGCCAGTACTTCGACACCCAACCCTCCAGGGGGCAATGAGCAGTTCTTC

d_call: -
cdr3_length: 13
j_call: TRBJ2-1
clone_size: -
v_call: TRBV29-1
cdr3_aa: CSVLQGLHNEQFF
cdr3_nt: TGCAGCGTTCTCCAGGGGCTTCACAATGAGCAGTTCTTC